This record concerns one T cell receptor beta chain sequence. The antigen is unknown. It may be a read error: a sequence one base away is much more abundant. This sample includes further DNA sequences coding for the same CDR3. Trimming took 1 base from V and 1 from J, leaving 4 bases between them. CDR3 length: 13 amino acids. Per the germline V gene, CDR1 is SEHNR and CDR2 is FQNEAQ (reference sequence). This record belongs to a study of cytotoxic CD8 clonotypes in ibrutinib-treated CLL. The wider study: Response samples came after a median about 13 months of treatment, range 6 to 36.

Whole-study findings and limits: Clonality increased at ibrutinib response and stayed stable in sustained remission. At progression, however, it fell back toward baseline. Public clonotypes showed up rarely, and on treatment they shrank or held steady.

The planned depth of sequencing spanned 1 in 200,000 to 1 in 1 million T cells. The table came from immunoSEQ multiplex PCR; TCRdb's copy has only in-frame clones and leaves some out. The sample has around 310,000 clones; roughly 85% are singletons. The TCR originated in a human donor with chronic lymphocytic leukemia. V usage is TRBV7-9 and J usage is TRBJ1-1; unclear D gene. The specimen comprised PBMCs, sampled before ibrutinib treatment. In DNA form, the CDR3 reads TGTGCCAGCAGCTTAGAAGGGAACACTGAAGCTTTCTTT. Its protein product is CASSLEGNTEAFF.